This TCR beta chain derives from a study of neurological immune-mediated disorders (dated by TCRdb to about 2019). In terms of the full investigation: Among the approximately 35 multiple sclerosis patients, relapsing-remitting MS accounted for approximately 31 and secondary progressive MS accounted for 3. The study compared peripheral blood TCR-beta repertoires of HTLV-I-associated myelopathy (HAM/TSP) patients, multiple sclerosis patients and healthy controls using UMI-based sequencing. Alongside PBMC samples, the set of more than 80 TCR-beta libraries contained longitudinal samples, technical triplicates, and paired CD4+ and CD8+ T-cell subsets that had been sorted. The cohort was made up of about 65 subjects, consisting of some 14 HAM/TSP patients, roughly 35 multiple sclerosis patients and around 20 healthy controls.

Libraries from unsorted PBMCs were made from 2 million PBMCs kept in RNAlater at -80 degrees C until RNA extraction. Multiple sclerosis patients were enrolled in a US clinical protocol under which disease progression was evaluated by magnetic resonance imaging. Peripheral blood was subjected to Ficoll-Hypaque density gradient centrifugation to isolate PBMCs, which were then cryopreserved in liquid nitrogen. Overall study outcomes, separate from this receptor: Phylogenetic analysis grouped repertoires from 18 of 34 MS patients into a cluster of related CDR3 sequences, suggesting a possible repertoire-level signature. No identical CDR3 amino acid sequences were found to be shared among expanded clones across subjects, suggesting that TCR-beta repertoires were private in all groups. The MS cluster was not associated with any clinical or MRI features, and the authors stated that larger cohorts are needed. TCR clonal expansion was highest in HAM/TSP patients and lowest in MS patients, with MS patients falling below even healthy controls.

This clonotype was observed at least ten times. Its target antigen remains unknown. No much larger clonotype is one base removed from it; base qualities were not supplied. cDNA synthesis used template-switch 5'RACE with a primer carrying a 10-nucleotide random unique molecular identifier tagging each TCR transcript. Over 200 million TCR-beta sequences, covering 15-18 subjects, were produced in each sequencing run. The RNeasy kit was used for extraction of total RNA. The KAPA Real-time Library Amplification kit was used to amplify TCR-beta VDJ regions with primers for the TCR constant region and the 5'RACE anchor. Sample indexes and Illumina adaptors were added in a first PCR, after which library yield was increased in a second PCR. The roughly 650 bp TCR product was size-selected on a 2% E-gel SizeSelection system after Ampure bead purification. Before pooling, libraries had their quality checked on a Bioanalyzer, their concentration measured with Qubit, and their quantity determined with the Kapa Library Quantification kit. An Illumina HiSeq 2500 sequenced the libraries paired-end 2 x 150 bp. To increase sequence diversity, roughly 24-32% phiX was spiked into each library pool. The published analysis was carried out like this. Quality-filtered reads were processed with the UMI-based MiGEC pipeline, and over 75% of raw TCR sequences were removed by the MiGEC pipeline during error correction. VDJ genes were aligned to IMGT germline references, and each clonotype was defined by a unique CDR3 amino acid sequence together with V-J genes. Clonal expansion, Shannon diversity, and CDR3 relatedness (CalcPairwiseDistances, ClusterSamples) were evaluated with VDJtools, and phylogenetic trees were built with CLCbio workbench. Using coefficient-of-variation modelling across technical triplicates, the study counted a clone as expanded if it had at least 8 unique UMIs. TCRdb reran the public reads through fastp at Q25 and MiXCR, keeping productive beta chains. Rows are unified per CDR3 protein, each entry keeping the most common DNA and genes. V and J calls and clone size were set by TCRdb, not the authors. The sample records about 59,000 distinct CDR3 sequences, under 4.5% of which are singletons. The ten largest clones represent approximately 3.1% of the sample.

Including cysteine and phenylalanine, the CDR3 has 13 amino acids. Only CDR3 DNA is held: 39 bases, read in frame from base 1. The germline ends are 11 bases apart after V is trimmed by 5 bases and J by 3 bases. CDR1 and CDR2 are read off the germline V gene as SGHDT and YYEEEE. This receptor chain uses TRBV5-6 and TRBJ1-2; no D gene can be assigned with confidence. Material for sequencing was PBMCs. The sequence was collected from a woman aged 25 to 39 with multiple sclerosis. The DNA sequence reads TGTGCCAGCAGGATAAGACGGGACTATGGCTACACCTTC. Its translation reads: CASRIRRDYGYTF.